The next 2 T cell receptor beta chains were all read from a single sample in a study of early T cells in non-severe SARS-CoV-2 infection. Via MiXCR, TCRdb re-called the 5' RACE reads, giving one row per CDR3 protein. The table has 40,000 or so distinct CDR3 sequences, 5.5% to 6.5% seen once. Sequencing input: whole blood. All receptors derive from an adult who was a healthcare worker with PCR-confirmed SARS-CoV-2 infection or an uninfected control (not recorded which).

The table lists this clonotype with many counts. The genes are TRBV28 and TRBJ2-5; D possibly corresponds to TRBD2 (6 bases). From germline, CDR1 is MDHEN and CDR2 SYDVKM. The CDR3 is 17 residues long. With 5 bases removed from V and 3 bases from J, the gap between germline ends came to 22 bases. The CDR3: CASSQTPRAGQKETQYF. Here the CDR3 DNA reads TGTGCCAGCAGTCAAACCCCCCGGGCGGGGCAAAAAGAGACCCAGTACTTC. The full variable domain, rest sourced from reference TRBV28 and TRBJ2-5, is DVKVTQSSRYLVKRTGEKVFLECVQDMDHENMFWYRQDPGLGLRLIYFSYDVKMKEKGDIPEGYSVSREKKERFSLILESASTNQTSMYLCASSQTPRAGQKETQYFGPGTRLLVL.

This clonotype has a handful of counts. The V and J genes are TRBV5-1 and TRBJ2-1; 9 bases fit TRBD1. Trimming at V came to 4 bases and at J to 7 bases, leaving 3 bases not matched to a gene. Per germline, CDR1 SGHRS and CDR2 YFSETQ. The CDR3 is 13 residues long. DNA of the CDR3: TGCGCCAGCAGCCGTGGGACAGGGAATGAGCAGTTCTTC. Encoded protein: CASSRGTGNEQFF.